This entry lists 22 T cell receptor beta chains sequenced from one sample in a study of T cells in localized non-small cell lung cancer. Only in-frame clones appear in the TCRdb table, and some are missing; sequencing was by immunoSEQ multiplex PCR. The sample consists of about 78,000 clones, 84% of them appearing once. The input for sequencing was peripheral blood, taken before any cancer treatment. The origin of the receptors is a man aged 40 to 70 with stage I lung adenocarcinoma.

The rearrangement links TRBV10-3 to TRBJ1-2; D ambiguous. V was trimmed by 3 bases and J by 1 base, leaving 15 bases between them. The CDR3 runs 16 residues. Germline CDR1 and CDR2: ENHRY and SYGVKD. CDR3 DNA sequence: TGTGCCATCAGTGACCTTAGGCAGCCCCTTAACTATGGCTACACCTTC. It yields the protein CAISDLRQPLNYGYTF.

The genes are TRBV27 and TRBJ2-2; 7 bases are shared with TRBD1. The length of the CDR3 is 16 residues. With 3 bases clipped from V and 7 bases from J, the junction kept 11 bases outside the gene matches. Germline V gene data show CDR1 as MNHEY and CDR2 as SMNVEV (reference sequence). DNA for the CDR3: TGTGCCAGCAGTTTGCCCGGGACAGTCCCTCTCGGGGAGCTGTTTTTT. It yields the protein CASSLPGTVPLGELFF.

This chain connects TRBV19 to TRBJ2-7; TRBD1 is a possible D gene (5 bases). The ends were cut back, 6 bases at V and 1 base at J, with 19 bases in the middle. This CDR3 region has 16 residues. Germline CDR1 is LNHDA and CDR2 is SQIVND (reference sequence). In nucleotides, the CDR3 is TGTGCCAGTAGCCAAGCATGGGGCGCTGTGTCCTACGAGCAGTACTTC. Encoded protein: CASSQAWGAVSYEQYF.

This chain links TRBV7-8 with TRBJ2-3, with 12 bases lining up with TRBD2. J lost 5 bases, V lost 4 bases, and 7 bases had no gene match. Germline CDR1 is SGHVS and CDR2 is FQNEAQ. This CDR3 spans 16 amino acids. CDR3 amino acids: CASSSLAGGPEDTQYF. The CDR3, as DNA: TGTGCCAGCAGCTCCCTAGCGGGAGGGCCCGAAGATACGCAGTATTTT.

V usage is TRBV25-1 and J usage is TRBJ2-7; D possibly corresponds to TRBD1 (5 bases). CDR1 and CDR2 (germline): MGHDK, SYGVNS. This CDR3 contains 14 residues. Trimming took 8 bases from V and 1 from J, leaving 15 bases between them. This CDR3 reads CASQKGQASYEQYF. For the CDR3, the DNA is TGTGCCAGCCAAAAGGGGCAGGCGTCCTACGAGCAGTACTTC.

This rearrangement joins TRBV6-1 to TRBJ1-1; D may be TRBD1 (6 bases). Trimming stripped 7 bases from V and 11 bases from J, with 17 bases between. The CDR3 is 12 residues long. The germline gives CDR1 MNHNS, CDR2 SASEGT. The CDR3 DNA reads TGTGCCAGCAAGGGGGGTGAGGTCTCGGCTTTCTTT. Its translation: CASKGGEVSAFF.

The J gene is TRBJ2-7, the V gene TRBV20-1; no definite D call. V lost 6 bases and J 6 bases, leaving 12 bases between the germline ends. This CDR3 has 11 residues. Germline CDR1 and CDR2: DFQATT and SNEGSKA (reference sequence). The chain's CDR3 is CSATAVGEQYF. The CDR3 bases are TGCAGTGCCACGGCGGTCGGCGAGCAGTACTTC.

The rearrangement links TRBV19 to TRBJ2-1; TRBD1 agrees at 7 bases. Germline CDR1 LNHDA, CDR2 SQIVND (reference sequence). J lost 8 bases, V lost 6 bases, and 13 bases had no gene match. The CDR3 contains 15 residues. In DNA form, the CDR3 reads TGTGCCAGTAGGACAGGGAATCGCATTGGCGATGAGCAGTTCTTC. The encoded protein is CASRTGNRIGDEQFF. The variable domain in full, with the rest retrieved from reference TRBV19 and TRBJ2-1, is DGGITQSPKYLFRKEGQNVTLSCEQNLNHDAMYWYRQDPGQGLRLIYYSQIVNDFQKGDIAEGYSVSREKKESFPLTVTSAQKNPTAFYLCASRTGNRIGDEQFFGPGTRLTVL.

This chain uses TRBV9 with TRBJ2-1; D call uncertain. V lost 3 bases to trimming and J lost 8 bases, with 24 bases between them. Germline V gene sequence: CDR1 SGDLS, CDR2 YYNGEE. The CDR3 contains 17 residues. Here the CDR3 reads CASSASGGPWGGYEQFF. CDR3 nucleotides: TGTGCCAGCAGCGCATCTGGTGGACCCTGGGGTGGCTATGAGCAGTTCTTC.

The chain employs TRBV18 and TRBJ1-3; D not certain. Trimming pared 3 bases from V and 7 bases from J, leaving 4 bases between. CDR1 and CDR2 (germline): KGHSH, LQKENI. There are 11 residues in the CDR3. Here the CDR3 DNA reads TGTGCCAGCTCACCGGGGAACACCATATATTTT. Translating gives CASSPGNTIYF. Full variable domain (missing parts from reference TRBV18 and TRBJ1-3): NAGVMQNPRHLVRRRGQEARLRCSPMKGHSHVYWYRQLPEEGLKFMVYLQKENIIDESGMPKERFSAEFPKEGPSILRIQQVVRGDSAAYFCASSPGNTIYFGEGSWLTVV.

The chain recombines TRBV30 with TRBJ2-5, with D uncertain. The V gene's germline CDR1 is GTSNPN and CDR2 SVGIG (reference sequence). This CDR3 contains 13 residues. The germline V and J ends were trimmed by 0 bases and 2 bases, with 7 bases remaining between them. CDR3 nucleotide sequence: TGTGCCTGGAGTGTAGGCTCTCAAGAGACCCAGTACTTC. It codes for CAWSVGSQETQYF. The whole variable domain, remainder taken from reference TRBV30 and TRBJ2-5, is SQTIHQWPATLVQPVGSPLSLECTVEGTSNPNLYWYRQAAGRGLQLLFYSVGIGQISSEVPQNLSASRPQDRQFILSSKKLLLSDSGFYLCAWSVGSQETQYFGPGTRLLVL.

The chain joins TRBV5-4 to TRBJ1-2; TRBD1 aligns across 9 bases. Germline CDR1 is SGHNT and CDR2 is YYREEE (reference sequence). V was pared by 4 bases and J by 7 bases, with 17 bases of the junction left unmatched. This CDR3 region has 17 residues. The chain's CDR3 is CASSRSNGPTGGSGYTF. The DNA of the CDR3 is TGTGCCAGCAGCCGCTCGAACGGCCCGACAGGGGGAAGTGGCTACACCTTC. Combining the CDR3 with reference TRBV5-4 and TRBJ1-2 gives the whole variable domain ETGVTQSPTHLIKTRGQQVTLRCSSQSGHNTVSWYQQALGQGPQFIFQYYREEENGRGNFPPRFSGLQFPNYSSELNVNALELDDSALYLCASSRSNGPTGGSGYTFGSGTRLTVV.

This chain connects TRBV27 to TRBJ1-2; 7 bases are a match to TRBD1. J gave up 4 bases and V 5 bases, and 10 bases lay outside the gene matches. In germline, CDR1 is MNHEY, CDR2 SMNVEV (reference sequence). The CDR3 is made up of 15 amino acids. CDR3 residues: CASSPLDRRRYGYTF. CDR3 DNA: TGTGCCAGCAGTCCCCTGGACAGGCGCCGCTATGGCTACACCTTC.

The gene calls are TRBV7-2 and TRBJ2-5; D perhaps matches TRBD2 (6 bases). V was trimmed by 3 bases and J by 1 base, leaving 15 bases between them. The germline V gene has CDR1 SGHTA and CDR2 FQGNSA. The CDR3 is made up of 16 amino acids. CDR3 bases: TGTGCCAGCAGCTTCCTAGCGAGGCTGGGCCAAGAGACCCAGTACTTC. This sequence encodes CASSFLARLGQETQYF.

V usage is TRBV7-2 and J usage is TRBJ2-7, with 8 bases matching TRBD2. The CDR3 is 16 residues long. CDR1 is SGHTA and CDR2 is FQGNSA in the germline V gene. V lost 1 base to trimming and J lost 6 bases; unmatched junction nucleotides: 11. CDR3 protein: CASSLVSVGRAFEQYF. The CDR3 bases are TGTGCCAGCAGCTTAGTGTCGGTCGGGAGGGCCTTCGAGCAGTACTTC.

The V gene is TRBV28, the J gene TRBJ2-1; TRBD2 matches at 9 bases. Unmatched junction bases numbered 14, after V lost 7 bases and J lost 7 bases. The CDR3 sequence is 16 residues long. The germline V gene has CDR1 MDHEN and CDR2 SYDVKM. CDR3 coding DNA: TGTGCCAGCAAAATGGGTGATAGCGGGAGAAAGAATGAGCAGTTCTTC. Translation: CASKMGDSGRKNEQFF.

V usage is TRBV10-2 and J usage is TRBJ1-1; TRBD1 matches 10 bases. V gave up 7 bases and J gave up 3 bases; unmatched junction bases: 8. In germline, CDR1 is WSHSY, CDR2 SAAADI. This CDR3 has 15 amino acids. DNA of the CDR3: TGCGCCAGCAAACTCCGCGGACAGGGGGACACTGAAGCTTTCTTT. This codes for CASKLRGQGDTEAFF.

This clone was detected a few times. The J gene is TRBJ1-2, the V gene TRBV7-8, with 11 bases matching TRBD1. CDR1 SGHVS and CDR2 FQNEAQ come from the germline V gene. The CDR3 extends over 14 amino acids. J was trimmed by 4 bases and V by 6 bases; bases with no gene match: 4. The CDR3 bases are TGTGCCAGCAGTCGGGACAGGGGGACCTATGGCTACACCTTC. Its translation: CASSRDRGTYGYTF.

The chain combines TRBV10-1 with TRBJ2-1; D is ambiguous. Germline V gene data show CDR1 as WNHNN and CDR2 as SYGVQD (reference sequence). The CDR3 has 14 residues. V lost 3 bases, J lost 1 base, and 7 bases lay in between. CDR3 sequence (DNA): TGCGCCAGCAGTGAAGGTCAATCCTACAATGAGCAGTTCTTC. It encodes CASSEGQSYNEQFF.

The chain recombines TRBV4-1 with TRBJ2-7; D may correspond to TRBD1 or TRBD2 (6 bases each). V lost 4 bases and J 1 base, leaving 14 bases between the germline ends. Germline CDR1 MGHRA, CDR2 YSYEKL. The CDR3 runs to 15 residues. Written as DNA, the CDR3 is TGCGCCAGCAGCCCCCGGGGGCAGAATTCCTACGAGCAGTACTTC. This encodes CASSPRGQNSYEQYF.

The chain recombines TRBV7-2 with TRBJ1-1; D is possibly TRBD1 (5 bases). V was shortened by 6 bases and J by 5 bases, with 16 bases between the two germline ends. The CDR3 is 14 amino acids. CDR1 is SGHTA, CDR2 FQGNSA, per germline. CDR3 residues: CASSYGHPGTEAFF. The CDR3 DNA reads as TGTGCCAGCAGTTATGGACACCCCGGAACTGAAGCTTTCTTT.

This clone has more than one count but fewer than ten. The chain links TRBV5-1 to TRBJ2-1; 11 positions agree with TRBD2. The ends lost 5 bases at V and 6 bases at J; junction bases unmatched: 4. CDR1 and CDR2 (germline): SGHRS, YFSETQ. The CDR3 is 14 residues long. The chain's CDR3 is CASSAGTSGNEQFF. The CDR3 DNA follows: TGCGCCAGCAGTGCGGGGACTAGCGGCAATGAGCAGTTCTTC.